This T cell receptor beta chain was identified during a study of blood T cells in healthy people across ages (dated by TCRdb to about 2015). For the study in its entirety: In model experiments, template switching captured roughly one uniquely barcoded TCR beta cDNA molecule for every two T cells. Using the same blood draw, the study looked at two additional independent replicas of 1 million unique cDNA reads for two donors, one aged 18 to 30 and the other aged 80 or older. The donors were divided into four age groups: young (average around 16 years), middle-aged (around 37), aged (approximately 62) and long-lived (roughly 86). To avoid experimental bias, donors of different ages were distributed randomly across sequencing lanes. Using deep sequencing normalized with unique cDNA molecular identifiers, the study measured how TCR beta repertoire diversity changes with age. Study-wide findings and limitations: Estimates of total diversity from one million sequenced T cells were regarded as lower bounds and underestimates. Conclusive comparison of naive and antigen-experienced compartments was prevented by the profiling of bulk unsorted PBMCs. Compared with the aged group, more naive CD4+ T cells, fewer expanded clones and increased TCR diversity were shown by the long-lived group, suggesting age selection. Because donor CMV infection status was unknown, age-related changes in expanded clonotypes were potentially confounded. A strong correlation was found between observed TCR beta diversity and the percentage of naive T cells measured by flow cytometry. As age increased, observed TCR beta diversity per million T cells dropped in a roughly linear way, and a significant reduction was already evident by age about 40.

The library relied on 5' RACE. Sequencing instrument: Illumina HiSeq 2500. The second PCR ran for about 6 to 12 cycles and used a J-beta primer mix along with a sample-barcoded 5' primer. Each TCR beta cDNA molecule received a unique molecular identifier from a template-switch 5' adaptor carrying 12 random nucleotides. At least 2.5 million CDR3-containing paired-end reads were obtained from each sample. The Mint cDNA synthesis kit, primed by a TRBC-specific oligonucleotide, was used to synthesize first-strand cDNA from all RNA. Following uracil-DNA glycosylase treatment, a first 18-cycle PCR with universal primers M1SS and BC2_uni_R was performed on all cDNA. The source study handled its data this way. Normalization of each sample was performed by random selection of 1 million high-quality reads, each carrying a distinct molecular identifier. Reads sharing molecular identifiers were discarded rather than binned into consensus sequences. MiTCR, run with a Q25 quality threshold and the strictest error-elimination algorithm, handled CDR3 identification, clonotype clustering and error correction. A nonparametric unseen species model using Euler transformation provided a lower-bound estimate of total TCR beta diversity. TCRdb reprocessed the public reads (quality trimming at Q25 with fastp, clone calling with MiXCR) and kept in-frame beta chains. Every CDR3 protein is listed once, alongside the most common genes and DNA of its rows. V and J calls and clone size were set by TCRdb, not the authors. In all, the sample holds approximately 810,000 distinct CDR3 sequences, and roughly 40% of those were seen once. The ten largest clones take up roughly 13% of the sample.

Donors were about 36 systemically healthy Caucasian individuals from Russia aged roughly 6 to 90 years. Each donor gave roughly 11 milliliters of peripheral blood, drawn into EDTA-treated Vacutainer tubes. Ficoll-Paque density-gradient centrifugation was used to isolate PBMCs, with at least 6 million per sample. Total RNA, at least 6 micrograms per sample, was extracted from PBMCs with Trizol reagent. For every donor, flow cytometry on a PBMC aliquot measured the percentage of naive CD45RAhigh/CD27high T cells. This clonotype was seen ten or more times. Its antigen remains unidentified. No base quality values were provided; no much bigger clone lies one nucleotide off. The germline V gene encodes CDR1 SGHKS and CDR2 YYEKEE (reference sequence). The CDR3 runs 12 amino acids, cysteine and phenylalanine included. This entry keeps only the CDR3 DNA: 36 bases, framed from base 1. V was cut back by 5 bases and J by 5 bases, leaving a gap of 10 bases between them.

The specimen sequenced was blood. The origin of this receptor is a man aged 18 to 29 in good health. The V and J segments used are TRBV5-5 and TRBJ1-2; the D gene cannot be named for sure. The CDR3 corresponds to CASSQDTYGYTF. DNA sequence: TGTGCCAGCAGTCAAGACACGTATGGCTACACCTTC.